A selection of T cell receptor beta chains follows, all from one sample in a study of T cell responses to AZD1222 COVID-19 vaccine. The protocol was immunoSEQ multiplex PCR, while the TCRdb copy is restricted to in-frame clones and leaves out a portion. The table lists around 70,000 clones, 79% of them singletons. The material was peripheral blood, obtained on day 0 of MenACWY control vaccination. Every receptor here comes from an adult in good health. CDR3s include the opening cysteine and the closing phenylalanine or tryptophan. A D gene is named only where the DNA matches it firmly. Size is stated for part of the rows, as once, few or many counts, or as a class when the clone is expanded.

cdr3_nt: TGTGCCAGCAGTTTATCCAGGATCCCTATTTACTCTGGAAACACCATATATTTT
cdr3_aa: CASSLSRIPIYSGNTIYF
d_call: NA
j_call: TRBJ1-3
clone_size: NA
v_call: TRBV27

cdr3_nt: TGTGCCAGCAGCTCTAGCCTGGGAACAGTAGACCAAGAGACCCAGTACTTC
cdr3_aa: CASSSSLGTVDQETQYF
d_call: NA
j_call: TRBJ2-5
clone_size: few
v_call: TRBV7-2

cdr3_nt: TGTGCCAGCAGTGACAGTTATAGCAATCAGCCCCAGCATTTT
cdr3_aa: CASSDSYSNQPQHF
d_call: NA
j_call: TRBJ1-5
clone_size: NA
v_call: TRBV6-1

cdr3_nt: TGCGCCAGCAGCACCCTAGCTGCGGGGGCCAACGTCCTGACTTTC
cdr3_aa: CASSTLAAGANVLTF
d_call: NA
j_call: TRBJ2-6
clone_size: NA
v_call: TRBV5-1

cdr3_nt: TGTGCCAGCAGTGAAGCGCGAGGGAACACTGAAGCTTTCTTT
cdr3_aa: CASSEARGNTEAFF
d_call: NA
j_call: TRBJ1-1
clone_size: NA
v_call: TRBV2

cdr3_nt: TGCAGCGTTGGAATAGGGGGGGCGAACGGAAAAACTGAAGCTTTCTTT
cdr3_aa: CSVGIGGANGKTEAFF
d_call: NA
j_call: TRBJ1-1
clone_size: NA
v_call: TRBV29-1

cdr3_nt: TGTGCCAGCAGCGCCCCCCCGGTACCTAGCGGGAGGGGGGGTAATGAGCAGTTCTTC
cdr3_aa: CASSAPPVPSGRGGNEQFF
d_call: TRBD2
j_call: TRBJ2-1
clone_size: NA
v_call: TRBV9

cdr3_nt: TGTGCCAGCAAAGATCGGACAGGCTATCTCGAGCAGTACTTC
cdr3_aa: CASKDRTGYLEQYF
d_call: TRBD1
j_call: TRBJ2-7
clone_size: NA
v_call: TRBV6-5

cdr3_nt: TGTGCCAGCAGCTGGGGACAGCTTCCTGAAGCTTTCTTT
cdr3_aa: CASSWGQLPEAFF
d_call: TRBD1
j_call: TRBJ1-1
clone_size: few
v_call: TRBV28

cdr3_nt: TGTGCCAGCAGTTCCGGACAGTCATATGGCTACACCTTC
cdr3_aa: CASSSGQSYGYTF
d_call: NA
j_call: TRBJ1-2
clone_size: NA
v_call: TRBV2

cdr3_nt: TGTGCCAGCAGCCTAGCGGGAGGGCGGACCTACAATGAGCAGTTCTTC
cdr3_aa: CASSLAGGRTYNEQFF
d_call: TRBD2
j_call: TRBJ2-1
clone_size: NA
v_call: TRBV7-2

cdr3_nt: TGTGCCAGCAGCCACTCCCTTCCGGGACAGGTTTCCTACGAGCAGTACTTC
cdr3_aa: CASSHSLPGQVSYEQYF
d_call: TRBD1
j_call: TRBJ2-7
clone_size: NA
v_call: TRBV3-1/TRBV3-2

cdr3_nt: TGTGCCAGCAGCTTCGACAGGGGGAATTACGAGCAGTACTTC
cdr3_aa: CASSFDRGNYEQYF
d_call: TRBD1
j_call: TRBJ2-7
clone_size: NA
v_call: TRBV11-2

cdr3_nt: TGTGCCAGCAGTAAGGAGGCGAACACCGGGGAGCTGTTTTTT
cdr3_aa: CASSKEANTGELFF
d_call: NA
j_call: TRBJ2-2
clone_size: NA
v_call: TRBV6-4

cdr3_nt: TGTGCCAGCAGAGGACTAGCCCAAGAGACCCAGTACTTC
cdr3_aa: CASRGLAQETQYF
d_call: TRBD2
j_call: TRBJ2-5
clone_size: NA
v_call: TRBV2

cdr3_nt: TGTGCCAGCAGGAATCTAGCGGAGTATAAGCAGTTCTTC
cdr3_aa: CASRNLAEYKQFF
d_call: TRBD2
j_call: TRBJ2-1
clone_size: NA
v_call: TRBV12-3/TRBV12-4

cdr3_nt: TGTGCCATCAGTGTAGATCGGAGGGCCTACGAGCAGTACTTC
cdr3_aa: CAISVDRRAYEQYF
d_call: NA
j_call: TRBJ2-7
clone_size: NA
v_call: TRBV10-3

cdr3_nt: TGTGCCAGCAGCCTGGACAGGGGGGGAACTTCACCCCTCCACTTT
cdr3_aa: CASSLDRGGTSPLHF
d_call: TRBD1
j_call: TRBJ1-6
clone_size: NA
v_call: TRBV13

cdr3_nt: TGCGCCAGCTCGAAGGGATCTGGGGCCAACGTCCTGACTTTC
cdr3_aa: CASSKGSGANVLTF
d_call: NA
j_call: TRBJ2-6
clone_size: NA
v_call: TRBV5-1

cdr3_nt: TGTGCCAGCAGTTTGAGTAGGGCGTTCGGTTATAATTCACCCCTCCACTTT
cdr3_aa: CASSLSRAFGYNSPLHF
d_call: NA
j_call: TRBJ1-6
clone_size: once
v_call: TRBV28

cdr3_nt: TGTGCCAGCAGTGAAGCGAGTCAGGGAGATACGCAGTATTTT
cdr3_aa: CASSEASQGDTQYF
d_call: NA
j_call: TRBJ2-3
clone_size: NA
v_call: TRBV6-1

cdr3_nt: TGTGCCAGCAGCTTCGGAGGGGGGAACACTGAAGCTTTCTTT
cdr3_aa: CASSFGGGNTEAFF
d_call: NA
j_call: TRBJ1-1
clone_size: NA
v_call: TRBV7-8

cdr3_nt: TGCAGCGTTGCATTTGGACAGGACCACTACGAGCAGTACTTC
cdr3_aa: CSVAFGQDHYEQYF
d_call: TRBD1
j_call: TRBJ2-7
clone_size: NA
v_call: TRBV29-1

cdr3_nt: TGTGCCAGCAGCTTAATCGGGGATGAGCAGTTCTTC
cdr3_aa: CASSLIGDEQFF
d_call: NA
j_call: TRBJ2-1
clone_size: NA
v_call: TRBV6-2/TRBV6-3

cdr3_nt: TGCGCCAGCAGCGGGACTAGCGGAAACAATGAGCAGTTCTTC
cdr3_aa: CASSGTSGNNEQFF
d_call: TRBD2
j_call: TRBJ2-1
clone_size: NA
v_call: TRBV5-1